This T cell receptor (beta chain) was captured in a study of blood T cell repertoires in COVID-19. Study-wide context: Researchers got acute and convalescent COVID-19 samples from the United States, Italy and Spain. Sample material is recorded as cDNA or gDNA derived from T cells, B-cell-depleted T cells, or PBMCs.

Germline CDR1 is ENHRY and CDR2 is SYGVKD. The CDR3 is made up of 13 amino acids. With 4 bases removed from V and 2 bases from J, the gap between germline ends came to 6 bases. Per the original data handling: Estimated nucleated cell counts came from reference gene primer amplification. The assay was immunoSEQ multiplex PCR, and TCRdb's table has in-frame clones only and misses some. That table is the source of V, J and clone size, and D and trimming were worked out from the DNA. This table holds roughly 150,000 clones, approximately 90% found once. This clone was observed once. The sample taken for sequencing was peripheral blood. The source is a human donor in a cohort sampled during active COVID-19. The chain is built from TRBV10-3 and TRBJ1-5, with a possible D match to TRBD1 (5 bases). The CDR3 nucleotides are TGTGCCATCAGTGTGACAGGCAATCAGCCCCAGCATTTT. It translates to CAISVTGNQPQHF.